This T cell receptor (beta chain) came from a study of T-cell memory formation after mild COVID-19. In the study overall: Clustering of TCRs was largely donor specific.

In this sample, this clonotype turned up a few times. V was shortened by 4 bases and J by 3 bases, with 14 bases between the two germline ends. This CDR3 is 14 amino acids long. The germline V gene has CDR1 SGHRS and CDR2 YFSETQ. TCRdb reprocessed the 5' RACE reads with MiXCR, giving one entry per CDR3 protein. The sample carries tens of thousands of distinct CDR3 sequences, about 13% recorded once. The chain is built from TRBV5-1 and TRBJ2-7; the D gene is possibly TRBD1 (6 bases). The TCR comes from an adult woman who had mild COVID-19 (a few samples of this study predate the infection). Cell type and time point are not known. Material: PBMCs or a T cell subset sorted from them (not recorded which). The CDR3 DNA is TGCGCCAGCAGCGTATCAGGACAGAACTACGAGCAGTACTTC. This codes for CASSVSGQNYEQYF.